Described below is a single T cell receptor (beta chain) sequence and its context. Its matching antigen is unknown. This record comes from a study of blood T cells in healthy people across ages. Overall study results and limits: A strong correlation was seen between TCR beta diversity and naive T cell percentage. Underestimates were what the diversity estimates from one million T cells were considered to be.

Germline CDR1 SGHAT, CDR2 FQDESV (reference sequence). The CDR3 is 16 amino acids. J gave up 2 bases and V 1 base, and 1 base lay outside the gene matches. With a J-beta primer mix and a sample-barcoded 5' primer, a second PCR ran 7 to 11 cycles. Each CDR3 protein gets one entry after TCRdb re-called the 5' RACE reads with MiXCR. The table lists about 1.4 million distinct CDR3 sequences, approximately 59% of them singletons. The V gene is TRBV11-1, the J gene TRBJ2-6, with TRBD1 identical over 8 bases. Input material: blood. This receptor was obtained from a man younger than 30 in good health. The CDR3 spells CASSLEDRAGANVLTF. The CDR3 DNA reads TGTGCCAGCAGCTTAGAGGACAGGGCTGGGGCCAACGTCCTGACTTTC.